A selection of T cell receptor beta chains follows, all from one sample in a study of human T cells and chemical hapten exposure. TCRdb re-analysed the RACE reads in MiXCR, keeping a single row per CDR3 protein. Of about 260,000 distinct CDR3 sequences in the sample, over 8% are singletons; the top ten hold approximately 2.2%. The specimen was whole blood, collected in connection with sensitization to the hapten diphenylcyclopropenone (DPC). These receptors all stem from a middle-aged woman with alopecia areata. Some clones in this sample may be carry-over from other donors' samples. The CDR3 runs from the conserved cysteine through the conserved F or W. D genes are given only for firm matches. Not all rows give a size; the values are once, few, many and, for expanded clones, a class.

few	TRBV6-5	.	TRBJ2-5	CASRSQGYQETQYF	TGTGCCAGCAGGAGCCAAGGGTACCAAGAGACCCAGTACTTC
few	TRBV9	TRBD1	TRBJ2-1	CASSVGIRDRTYNEQFF	TGTGCCAGCAGCGTAGGAATCCGGGACAGAACCTACAATGAGCAGTTCTTC
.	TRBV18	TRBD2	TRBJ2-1	CASSPRAGTSGKYNEQFF	TGTGCCAGCTCACCCAGGGCCGGGACTAGCGGGAAGTACAATGAGCAGTTCTTC
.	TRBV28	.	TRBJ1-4	CASSLHGFNEKLFF	TGTGCCAGCAGTTTACACGGCTTTAATGAAAAACTGTTTTTT
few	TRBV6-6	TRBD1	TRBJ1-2	CASSSGGAGSGYTF	TGTGCCAGCAGTTCAGGGGGCGCAGGATCTGGCTACACCTTC
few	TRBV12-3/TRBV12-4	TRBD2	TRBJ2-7	CASSSTSAVEQYF	TGTGCCAGCAGTTCAACTAGCGCGGTGGAGCAGTACTTC
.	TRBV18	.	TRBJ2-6	CASSPAIGGSGANVLTF	TGTGCCAGCTCACCAGCCATCGGGGGCTCTGGGGCCAACGTCCTGACTTTC
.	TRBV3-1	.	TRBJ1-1	CASSPTGTIGDTEAFF	TGTGCCAGCAGTCCTACGGGGACAATCGGAGACACTGAAGCTTTCTTT
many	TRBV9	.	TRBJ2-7	CASSAGPVSYEQYF	TGTGCCAGCAGCGCGGGACCGGTCTCCTACGAGCAGTACTTC
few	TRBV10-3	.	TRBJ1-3	CAISFRTPGNTIYF	TGTGCCATCAGTTTCCGGACACCGGGAAACACCATATATTTT
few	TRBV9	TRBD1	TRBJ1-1	CASSPMGQDTEAFF	TGTGCCAGCAGCCCTATGGGACAGGACACTGAAGCTTTCTTT
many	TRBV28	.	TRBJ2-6	CASSDHSGANVLTF	TGTGCCAGCAGTGATCACTCTGGGGCCAACGTCCTGACTTTC
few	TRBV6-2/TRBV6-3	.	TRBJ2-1	CASRKSVYNEQFF	TGTGCCAGCAGGAAGTCTGTCTACAATGAGCAGTTCTTC
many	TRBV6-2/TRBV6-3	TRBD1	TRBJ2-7	CASGDRAPYEQYF	TGTGCCAGCGGGGACAGGGCCCCCTACGAGCAGTACTTC
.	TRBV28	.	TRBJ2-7	CASSSSQYEQYF	TGTGCCAGCAGCTCCAGCCAATACGAGCAGTACTTC
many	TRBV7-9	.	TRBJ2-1	CASSSYTGDSYNEQFF	TGTGCCAGCAGCTCCTATACGGGGGACTCCTACAATGAGCAGTTCTTC
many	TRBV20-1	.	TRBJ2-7	CSARPGHPAGEQYF	TGCAGTGCCCGCCCCGGACACCCGGCGGGCGAGCAGTACTTC
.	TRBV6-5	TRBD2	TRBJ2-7	CASSTGLAAYYEQYF	TGTGCCAGCAGTACCGGACTAGCGGCCTACTACGAGCAGTACTTC
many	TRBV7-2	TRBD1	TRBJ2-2	CASSFRGRGTGELFF	TGTGCCAGCAGCTTCAGGGGGCGCGGCACCGGGGAGCTGTTTTTT
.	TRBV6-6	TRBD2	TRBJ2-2	CASNREGTKPGELFF	TGTGCCAGCAACCGGGAGGGGACTAAACCCGGGGAGCTGTTTTTT
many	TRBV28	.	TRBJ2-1	CASRLAYEQFF	TGTGCCAGCAGGCTAGCCTATGAGCAGTTCTTC
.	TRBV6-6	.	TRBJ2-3	CASRYTGSEDTQYF	TGTGCCAGCAGATATACAGGGAGTGAAGATACGCAGTATTTT
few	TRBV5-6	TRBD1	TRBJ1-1	CASSLAWTGANTEAFF	TGTGCCAGCAGCTTGGCCTGGACAGGGGCGAACACTGAAGCTTTCTTT
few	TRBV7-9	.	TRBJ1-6	CASSPPSPNSPLHF	TGTGCCAGCAGCCCCCCCAGTCCCAATTCACCCCTCCACTTT
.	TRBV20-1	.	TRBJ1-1	CSASRDPSTEAFF	TGCAGTGCTAGCAGGGACCCCAGCACTGAAGCTTTCTTT
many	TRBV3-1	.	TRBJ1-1	CASSRGQQTEAFF	TGTGCCAGCAGCCGGGGGCAGCAGACTGAAGCTTTCTTT
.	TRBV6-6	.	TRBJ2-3	CASSRADANRGTDTQYF	TGTGCCAGCAGCCGCGCCGACGCCAACCGAGGCACAGATACGCAGTATTTT
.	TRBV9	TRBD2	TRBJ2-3	CASSPLGGRADGTDTQYF	TGTGCCAGCAGCCCCCTTGGCGGGAGGGCCGACGGCACAGATACGCAGTATTTT
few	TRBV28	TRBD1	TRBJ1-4	CASSLPQILTGRQLFF	TGTGCCAGCAGTTTACCCCAAATCCTGACAGGGAGGCAACTGTTTTTT
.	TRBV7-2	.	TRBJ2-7	CASSPDPWEQYF	TGTGCCAGCAGCCCGGACCCCTGGGAGCAGTACTTC
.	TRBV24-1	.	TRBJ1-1	CATSDDRDKAFF	TGTGCCACCAGTGACGACCGGGACAAAGCTTTCTTT
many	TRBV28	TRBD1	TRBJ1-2	CASSQGQDGYTF	TGTGCCAGCAGCCAAGGACAGGATGGCTACACCTTC
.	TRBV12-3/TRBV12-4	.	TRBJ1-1	CASSFLLNTEAFF	TGTGCCAGCAGTTTCCTCCTGAACACTGAAGCTTTCTTT
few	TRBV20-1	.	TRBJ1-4	CSAGGQGLNEKLFF	TGCAGTGCCGGGGGGCAGGGGCTCAATGAAAAACTGTTTTTT
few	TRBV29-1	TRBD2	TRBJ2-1	CSVPRASGRYNEQFF	TGCAGCGTCCCCAGGGCTAGCGGGAGATACAATGAGCAGTTCTTC
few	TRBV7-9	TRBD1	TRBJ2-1	CASSLVLGQYNEQFF	TGTGCCAGCAGCCTAGTATTGGGACAGTACAATGAGCAGTTCTTC
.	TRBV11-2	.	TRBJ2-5	CASSLDEGTQYF	TGTGCCAGCAGCTTAGATGAGGGGACCCAGTACTTC
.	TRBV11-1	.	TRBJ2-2	CASRQTGSLTGELFF	TGTGCCAGCAGGCAAACCGGGTCCCTTACCGGGGAGCTGTTTTTT
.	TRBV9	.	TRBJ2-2	CASGRVSGITGELYF	TGTGCCAGCGGGCGCGTCTCCGGGATCACCGGGGAGCTGTATTTT
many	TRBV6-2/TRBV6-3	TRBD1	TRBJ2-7	CASSRDRDYEQYF	TGTGCCAGCAGCAGGGACAGGGACTACGAGCAGTACTTC
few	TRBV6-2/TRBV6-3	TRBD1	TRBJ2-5	CASSYGTGVQETQYF	TGTGCCAGCAGTTACGGGACAGGGGTACAAGAGACCCAGTACTTC
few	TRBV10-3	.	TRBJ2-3	CAISESVGTDTQYF	TGTGCCATCAGTGAGTCTGTGGGAACAGATACGCAGTATTTT
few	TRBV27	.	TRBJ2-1	CASSLGGNLYNEQFF	TGTGCCAGCAGTTTAGGCGGCAACCTTTACAATGAGCAGTTCTTC
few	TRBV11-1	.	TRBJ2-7	CASSFVTSYEQYF	TGTGCCAGCAGCTTCGTGACTAGCTACGAGCAGTACTTC
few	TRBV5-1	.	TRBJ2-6	CASSPGHTSGANVLTF	TGCGCCAGCAGCCCGGGACACACCTCTGGGGCCAACGTCCTGACTTTC
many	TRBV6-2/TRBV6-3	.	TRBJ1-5	CASNSGNQPQHF	TGTGCCAGCAATTCAGGTAATCAGCCCCAGCATTTT
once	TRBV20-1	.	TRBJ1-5	CSATSTGNQPQHF	TGCAGTGCTACGTCCACCGGAAATCAGCCCCAGCATTTT
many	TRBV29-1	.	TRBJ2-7	CSVEVATYEQYF	TGCAGCGTTGAGGTTGCCACCTACGAGCAGTACTTC
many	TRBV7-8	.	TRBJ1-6	CASSLVGPNSPLHF	TGTGCCAGCAGCTTAGTTGGCCCTAATTCACCCCTCCACTTT
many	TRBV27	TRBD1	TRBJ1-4	CASSFSRGQGGEKLFF	TGTGCCAGCAGTTTCTCCCGCGGACAGGGGGGTGAAAAACTGTTTTTT
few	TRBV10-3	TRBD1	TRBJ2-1	CAISGSFSDRGGNEQFF	TGTGCCATCAGTGGGTCCTTTTCGGACAGGGGTGGGAATGAGCAGTTCTTC
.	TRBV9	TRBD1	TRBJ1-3	CASSVAGTDGNTIYF	TGTGCCAGCAGCGTAGCCGGGACAGATGGAAACACCATATATTTT
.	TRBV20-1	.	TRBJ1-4	CSARGTATDVLEKLFF	TGCAGTGCTAGAGGTACCGCCACTGACGTTTTAGAAAAACTGTTTTTT
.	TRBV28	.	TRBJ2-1	CASSFRQGYDEQFF	TGTGCCAGCAGTTTTCGTCAGGGGTACGATGAGCAGTTCTTC
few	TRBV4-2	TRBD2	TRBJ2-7	CASSQVYQGLAGVEQYF	TGTGCCAGCAGCCAAGTTTACCAGGGACTAGCGGGAGTCGAGCAGTACTTC
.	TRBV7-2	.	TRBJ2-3	CASSPPLGSTDTQYF	TGTGCCAGCAGCCCCCCATTAGGTAGCACAGATACGCAGTATTTT
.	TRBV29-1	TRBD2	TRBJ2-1	CSVEGTSVVNEQFF	TGCAGCGTTGAAGGGACTAGCGTAGTCAATGAGCAGTTCTTC
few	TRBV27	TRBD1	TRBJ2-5	CASSFLTGTGRETQYF	TGTGCCAGCAGTTTTCTGACCGGGACAGGGAGAGAGACCCAGTACTTC
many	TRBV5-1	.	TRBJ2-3	CASSFRVSTDTQYF	TGCGCCAGCAGCTTCAGGGTTAGCACAGATACGCAGTATTTT
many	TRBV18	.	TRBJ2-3	CASSPSVADTQYF	TGTGCCAGCTCACCATCCGTCGCGGATACGCAGTATTTT